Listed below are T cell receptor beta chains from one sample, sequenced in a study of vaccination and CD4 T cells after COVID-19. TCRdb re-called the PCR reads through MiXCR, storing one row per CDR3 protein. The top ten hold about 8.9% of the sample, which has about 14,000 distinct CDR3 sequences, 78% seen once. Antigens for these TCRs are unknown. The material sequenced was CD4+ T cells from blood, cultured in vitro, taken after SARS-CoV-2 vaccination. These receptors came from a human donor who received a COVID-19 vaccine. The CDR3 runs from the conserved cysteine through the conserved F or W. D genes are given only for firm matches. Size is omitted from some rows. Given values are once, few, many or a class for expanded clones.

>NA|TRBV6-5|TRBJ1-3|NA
TGTGCCAGCAGTTACTCATTCTCTGGAAACACCATATATTTT
CASSYSFSGNTIYF
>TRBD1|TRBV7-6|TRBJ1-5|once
TGTGCCAGCAGCTCCTCACAGGGGTTAGGCAATCAGCCCCAGCATTTT
CASSSSQGLGNQPQHF
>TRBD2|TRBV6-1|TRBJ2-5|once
TGTGCCAGCAGTGAAGGCCTAGCGGGGTTGGGGAAAGAGACCCAGTACTTC
CASSEGLAGLGKETQYF
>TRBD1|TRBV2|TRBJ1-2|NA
TGTGCCAGCAGTGAGATAAGGGACAGCCTCCTCGGCTACACCTTC
CASSEIRDSLLGYTF
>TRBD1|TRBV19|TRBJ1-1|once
TGTGCCAGTAGTGCCTCGACAGGGTTGAACACTGAAGCTTTCTTT
CASSASTGLNTEAFF
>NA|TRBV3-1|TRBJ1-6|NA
TGTGCCAGCAGCCAAGATCAAGACAGTTCACCCCTCCACTTT
CASSQDQDSSPLHF
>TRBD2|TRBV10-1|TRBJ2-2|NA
TGCGCCAGCAGTGAGGAGGCGGGGGTTAACACCGGGGAGCTGTTTTTT
CASSEEAGVNTGELFF
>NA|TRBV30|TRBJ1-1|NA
TGTGCCTGGAGTCCATCCGGGAACACTGAAGCTTTCTTT
CAWSPSGNTEAFF
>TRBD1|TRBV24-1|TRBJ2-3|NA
TGTGCCACCAGTGTCATAGGGACAGTGGGAGATACGCAGTATTTT
CATSVIGTVGDTQYF
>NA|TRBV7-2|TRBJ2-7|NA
TGTGCCAGCAGCCAAGGACAGTTTTACGAGCAGTACTTC
CASSQGQFYEQYF
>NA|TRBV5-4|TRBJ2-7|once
TGTGCCAGCCATTTCGCGGGGACCGAGCAGTACTTC
CASHFAGTEQYF
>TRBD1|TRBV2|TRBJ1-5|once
TGTGCCAGCAGTGAGATAAGGGGGCGTTCGCCCCAGCATTTT
CASSEIRGRSPQHF
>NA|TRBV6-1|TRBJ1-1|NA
TGTGCCAGCAGCCCGCTCGAGGGAGTAGCTTTCTTT
CASSPLEGVAFF
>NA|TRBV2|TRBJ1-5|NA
TGTGCCAGCGCACAGGAGAAGAGCAATCAGCCCCAGCATTTT
CASAQEKSNQPQHF
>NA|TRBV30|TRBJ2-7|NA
TGTGCCTGGAGCCCGACTCGCGGGCCCTCGTACTTC
CAWSPTRGPSYF
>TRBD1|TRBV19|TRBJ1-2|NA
TGTGCCAGTAAAACCGGGACAGGGGAAAACTATGGCTACACCTTC
CASKTGTGENYGYTF
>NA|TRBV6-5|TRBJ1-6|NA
TGTGCCAGCAGTTTTAAAGGACAGAGCTCCTATAATTCACCCCTCCACTTT
CASSFKGQSSYNSPLHF
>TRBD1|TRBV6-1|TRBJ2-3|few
TGTGCCAGCAGTGGACTGGACAGGGTCGCAGATACGCAGTATTTT
CASSGLDRVADTQYF
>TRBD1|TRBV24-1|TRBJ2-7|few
TGTGCCACCAGTGATCCCCACAGGGGAGATCGGTACGAGCAGTACTTC
CATSDPHRGDRYEQYF
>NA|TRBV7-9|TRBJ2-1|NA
TGTGCCAGCAGTTTCAGGAGACTGGGAAGCTCCTACAATGAGCAGTTCTTC
CASSFRRLGSSYNEQFF
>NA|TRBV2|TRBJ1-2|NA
TGTGCCAGCAGTGAGTGGATAGAGGGCTACACCTTC
CASSEWIEGYTF
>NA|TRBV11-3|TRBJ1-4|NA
TGTGCCAGCAGCTCTCAGGGAAAACTGTTTTTT
CASSSQGKLFF
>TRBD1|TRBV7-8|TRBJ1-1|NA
TGTGCCAGCAGCTTAGCTACAGGGGGCGCGGCTGAAGCTTTCTTT
CASSLATGGAAEAFF
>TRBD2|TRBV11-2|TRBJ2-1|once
TGTGCCAGCAGCTCTCAGGGCGGGGGGGCCTTAGGGTACAATGAGCAGTTCTTC
CASSSQGGGALGYNEQFF
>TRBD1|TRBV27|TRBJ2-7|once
TGTGCCGTACCGGGACAGGGGTCCGAAGGCGAGCAGTACTTC
CAVPGQGSEGEQYF
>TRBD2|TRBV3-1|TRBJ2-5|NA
TGTGCCAGCAGCCGGATGACTAGCGGGGGAAAGACCCAGTACTTC
CASSRMTSGGKTQYF
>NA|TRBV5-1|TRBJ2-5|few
TGCGCCAGCAGCTTTCCAGAAACAGAGACCCAGTACTTC
CASSFPETETQYF